This T cell receptor beta chain was captured in a study of Graves' ophthalmopathy and Graves' hyperthyroidism. The wider study: No progression to ophthalmopathy over 18 months defined stable hyperthyroidism. Regarding the study as a whole: A model of 13 signatures distinguished ophthalmopathy from stable hyperthyroidism at approximately 90% sensitivity and 81.08% specificity. Most expanded clonotypes in thyroid above 0.001 frequency also showed up in blood.

RNA served as the template for amplifying TCR beta CDR3 regions. Second-round multiplex PCR came after first-round RT-PCR with HTBI primers. TCRdb re-derived calls from the multiplex PCR reads in MiXCR, one entry per CDR3 protein. This sample carries over a million distinct CDR3 sequences, 35% to 40% of them seen once, and the ten largest clones take around 10%. In germline, CDR1 is SGHVT, CDR2 SQSDAQ. The V gene lost 10 bases and the J gene lost 0 bases, with 18 bases spanning the gap. The CDR3 length is 15 residues. This clonotype has more than one count but fewer than ten. What it binds is not known. Each diagnosis was determined on the basis of clinical symptoms, serum thyroxine, TRAb, thyroid ultrasound and orbital computed tomography.

The clonotype was recovered from an adult man with Graves' hyperthyroidism. The source material was peripheral blood or thyroid tissue (not recorded which). This chain uses TRBV7-4 with TRBJ1-1, with a tentative D call TRBD1 (5 bases). CDR3 residues: CANSYLTAMNTEAFF. CDR3 nucleotides: TGTGCCAACAGTTACTTGACAGCCATGAACACTGAAGCTTTCTTT.